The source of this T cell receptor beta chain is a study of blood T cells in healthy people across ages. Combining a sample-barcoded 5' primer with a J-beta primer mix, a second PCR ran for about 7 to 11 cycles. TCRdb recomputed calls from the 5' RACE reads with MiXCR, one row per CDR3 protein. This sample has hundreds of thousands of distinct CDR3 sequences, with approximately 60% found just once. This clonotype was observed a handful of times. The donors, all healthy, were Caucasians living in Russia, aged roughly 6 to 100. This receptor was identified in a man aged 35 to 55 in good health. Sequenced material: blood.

The CDR3 loop is CASSGDRDDEQFF. The DNA for the CDR3 is TGTGCCAGCAGCGGTGACAGGGATGATGAGCAGTTCTTC. This chain uses TRBV7-9 with TRBJ2-1; TRBD1 aligns across 7 bases. Per the germline V gene, CDR1 is SEHNR and CDR2 is FQNEAQ (reference sequence). The CDR3 extends over 13 amino acids. The junction had 6 bases not matched to a gene; V was cut back by 5 bases and J by 8 bases.